This T cell receptor beta chain was recorded in a study of shared clonotypes between healthy human individuals (dated by TCRdb to about 2020). Describing the broader study: The cohort included a few men and two women between 18 and 49 years of age. For each donor, CD4 naive and CD4 memory were each run on three plates, CD8 naive on two plates, and CD8 memory on one plate. To estimate repertoire size and how much clonotypes are shared between individuals, the study performed deep sequencing of blood TCR repertoires from a few healthy adults. To increase sequencing depth and limit assay-specific biases, different laboratories used diverse techniques to prepare libraries and sequence TCR repertoires. Each donor's leukapheresis produced roughly between roughly 0.85 and 9 billion PBMCs. Here is what the overall study found, with its caveats: Compared with non-shared clonotypes, clonotypes shared by all four sorted-subset donors had higher generation probabilities. Rarefaction of sorted-subset datasets indicated incomplete sequencing despite the large sequencing depth. Sharing across a few donors was observed for around 5% of naive CD4, around 3.5% of naive CD8, over 2% of memory CD4, and roughly 0.4% of memory CD8 clonotypes. The genetic and exposure-history diversity represented was limited by the small number of donors. Only blood was sampled, and tissue TCR repertoires likely differ from those in blood. Pairwise subsampling indicated that sequencing depth was expected to affect the degree of clonotype sharing among donors. Estimated clonotype richness was generally larger for naive than for memory subsets.

Using the deep immunoSEQ assay, multiplex PCR amplified TCR CDR3 regions from genomic DNA. Genomic DNA extracted from each cell subset was distributed evenly over all wells of several immunoSEQ 96-well plates, and each plate served as one replicate. For sorted subsets, about 200 ng genomic DNA, equal to 30,000 to 35,000 T cell genomes, was loaded into each replicate PCR. The purified libraries were quantified using a Qubit 3.0 fluorometer, sized with a Bioanalyzer 2100, and then quantified again using the KAPA Library Quantification kit. Each immunoSEQ 96-well plate was sequenced on its own single-read 150-cycle Illumina NextSeq 550 flow cell. Concerning the study's data processing: Because the immunoSEQ output held only junctional sequences and lacked quality scores, the filtering could not match the filtering applied to full-length reads. To assign V/J genes and CDR3, sequences were annotated using PyIR, a Python wrapper for IgBLAST v1.9, with IMGT germline references. Reads were removed for weak V/J assignments (E-value above 1e-6), missing CDR3, stop codons, out-of-frame junctions, or ambiguous translated residues. V3J clonotypes were defined as sequences sharing an identical inferred V gene, J gene, and CDR3 amino acid sequence. Percentage overlap between repertoires was computed as shared unique clonotypes divided by the size of the smaller repertoire. RTK rarefaction, the Chao1 estimator, and Recon v2.1 estimates of unobserved clonotypes were used to assess repertoire richness. Generation probabilities for all TCRbeta clonotypes obtained by the gDNA method from four donors were computed using OLGA. TCRdb retrieved this table from immuneACCESS and kept in-frame rearrangements only. Not all clones are present; in checked studies, unresolved V genes account for under half, and no reason is known for the remainder. The V and J calls and the clone size are those of that table, but D and trimming were determined from the DNA. The sample records around 580,000 clones, 98% of which are singletons. The ten most abundant clones make up less than 0.35% of the sample.

V sheds 7 bases and J sheds 0 bases, leaving 19 bases between their ends. CDR1 and CDR2 are read off the germline V gene as WSHSY and SAAADI. Spanning cysteine to phenylalanine, the CDR3 consists of 18 amino acids. The retained sequence is limited to the CDR3, 54 bases, with the frame set at the first base. Note on this clone: It lacks a known antigen. Qualities for individual bases were not recorded, and no much larger clone is one base off.

CD8 naive samples consisted of CD45RO-negative cells that were positively selected for CCR7, yielding a CD45RA+CCR7+ population without TemRA cells. The donors were healthy, HIV-negative adults with no recently reported acute infections or vaccinations. Only Caucasian adults living in Nashville, Tennessee, USA were represented among the donors. Blood was obtained by leukapheresis, after which PBMCs were separated by Ficoll-Histopaque density gradient centrifugation and cryopreserved in liquid nitrogen vapor phase. Purity and quantity of every magnetically sorted T cell population were checked by analytical flow cytometry. Genomic DNA was isolated from each sorted fraction and quantified by UV absorbance on a Nanodrop 2000c.

The TCR originated in a man aged 30 to 45 in good health. Recombination joined TRBV10-2 with TRBJ2-6, with the D segment identity uncertain. Sequencing used naive CD8+ T cells sorted from blood. What this sample's cell subset or site label stands for: CD45RA+CCR7+. The nucleotide sequence is given as TGCGCCAGCACTACTCAGAGTTTGGCGAACTCTGGGGCCAACGTCCTGACTTTC. Its protein reads: CASTTQSLANSGANVLTF.